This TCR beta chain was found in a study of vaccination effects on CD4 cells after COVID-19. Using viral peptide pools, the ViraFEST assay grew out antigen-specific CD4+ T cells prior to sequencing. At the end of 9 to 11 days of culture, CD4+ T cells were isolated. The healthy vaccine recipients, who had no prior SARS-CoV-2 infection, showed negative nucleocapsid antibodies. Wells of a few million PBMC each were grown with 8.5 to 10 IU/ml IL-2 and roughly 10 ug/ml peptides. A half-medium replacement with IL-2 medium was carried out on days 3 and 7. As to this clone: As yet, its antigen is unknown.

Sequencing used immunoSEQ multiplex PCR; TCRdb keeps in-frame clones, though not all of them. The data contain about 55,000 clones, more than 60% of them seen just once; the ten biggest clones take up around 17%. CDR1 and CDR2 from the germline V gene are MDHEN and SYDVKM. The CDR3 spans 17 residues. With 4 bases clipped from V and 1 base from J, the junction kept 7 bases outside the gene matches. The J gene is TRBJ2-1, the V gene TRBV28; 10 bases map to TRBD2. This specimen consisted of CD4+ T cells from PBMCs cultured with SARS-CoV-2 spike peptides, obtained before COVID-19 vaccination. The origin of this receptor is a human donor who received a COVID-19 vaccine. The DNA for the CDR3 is TGTGCCAGCAGTTCCGGACTAGCGGACCTTTCCTACAATGAGCAGTTCTTC. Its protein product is CASSSGLADLSYNEQFF.